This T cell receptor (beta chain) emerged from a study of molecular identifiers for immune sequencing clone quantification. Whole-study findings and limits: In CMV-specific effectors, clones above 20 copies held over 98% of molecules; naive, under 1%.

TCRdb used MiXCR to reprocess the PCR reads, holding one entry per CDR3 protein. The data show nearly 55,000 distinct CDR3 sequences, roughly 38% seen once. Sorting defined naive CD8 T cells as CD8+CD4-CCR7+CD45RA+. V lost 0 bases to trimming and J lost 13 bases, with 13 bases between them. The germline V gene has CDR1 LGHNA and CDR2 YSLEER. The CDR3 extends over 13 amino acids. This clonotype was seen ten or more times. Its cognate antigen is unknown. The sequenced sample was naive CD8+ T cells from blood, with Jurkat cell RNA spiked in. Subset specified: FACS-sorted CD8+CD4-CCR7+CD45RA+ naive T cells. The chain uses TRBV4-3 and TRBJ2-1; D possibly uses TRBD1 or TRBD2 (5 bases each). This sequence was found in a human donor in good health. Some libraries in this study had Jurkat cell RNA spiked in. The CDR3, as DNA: TGCGCCAGCAGCCAAGAGGGGACGGGCCTTCAGTTCTTC. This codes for CASSQEGTGLQFF.